The source of this TCR beta chain is a study of T cells in tuberculosis. Time point here: new active TB diagnosis, blood taken before or within 7 days of starting treatment. The assay was immunoSEQ multiplex PCR, and TCRdb's table has in-frame clones only and misses some. Seen here are over 30,000 clones, approximately 93% observed once, and the top ten hold about an eighth. This clone was seen just once. CDR1 is MNHEY and CDR2 is SMNVEV in the germline V gene (reference sequence). Deletions cut 3 bases from V and 0 bases from J, with 12 bases between. This CDR3 has 16 amino acids. The clonotype originates from an adult with tuberculosis. Here the sequenced sample was PBMCs, taken at tuberculosis diagnosis. This chain uses TRBV27 with TRBJ2-1, with D uncertain. The CDR3 loop reads CASSFQQPSSYNEQFF. In DNA, the CDR3 is TGTGCCAGCAGTTTCCAACAGCCCAGCTCCTACAATGAGCAGTTCTTC.